Sequencing of this T cell receptor beta chain was carried out in a study of T-cell memory formation after mild COVID-19. Study results and limitations: Clones contracting over day 15 to 85 were CD4/CD8 balanced, with later expanders leaning CD4+. The study found contracting CD4+ clones mainly in CM and EM and contracting CD8+ clones in EMRA.

The CDR3 has 14 residues. Germline-derived CDR1 and CDR2 are SGHRS and YFSETQ. V shed 5 bases, J shed 3 bases, and the junction held 7 bases outside the gene matches. Many counts were recorded for this clonotype. The target antigen is unknown. Using its own MiXCR run on the 5' RACE reads, TCRdb lists one record per CDR3 protein. The repertoire consists of about 250,000 distinct CDR3 sequences, with 15% to 17% occurring once and the leading ten covering less than 2.5%. The TCR originated in an adult woman who had mild COVID-19 (a few samples of this study predate the infection). Cell type and time point are not known. The sample comprised PBMCs or a T cell subset sorted from them (not recorded which). This sequence joins TRBV5-1 and TRBJ2-7; TRBD2 matches 8 bases. This CDR3 reads CASSQSGGRYEQYF. The CDR3 DNA is TGCGCCAGCAGTCAAAGCGGGGGACGCTACGAGCAGTACTTC. Based on the CDR3 plus reference TRBV5-1 and TRBJ2-7, the full variable domain is KAGVTQTPRYLIKTRGQQVTLSCSPISGHRSVSWYQQTPGQGLQFLFEYFSETQRNKGNFPGRFSGRQFSNSRSEMNVSTLELGDSALYLCASSQSGGRYEQYFGPGTRLTVT.